What follows describes a single TCR beta chain. Its antigen is not identified. This CDR3 region has 14 residues. Germline V gene lookup returns CDR1 SQVTM and CDR2 ANQGSEA. This entry is derived from a study of T cells expressing NK-cell markers. Study background: Within the sequenced cohort of eight donors, seven exhibited HCMV seropositivity and one was seronegative.

Findings and caveats of the study: The study did not resolve the HCMV specificity of expanded NKG2C+ T cell clones. Where several donors were concerned, these clonotypes also led the CD3+CD56-NKG2C+ fraction.

One entry per CDR3 protein, without DNA, is what TCRdb gives after re-calling the 5' RACE reads. This sample's table has roughly 380,000 distinct CDR3 sequences. The source is a man between 18 and 69 years old in good health. The sequencing sample was made of blood T cells: a sorted CD56 or NKG2C T cell subset, CD4+ or CD8+ T cells, or bulk PBMC T cells (not recorded which). The J gene is TRBJ1-4, the V gene TRBV29-1; the TCRdb D gene call, TRBD1, has no DNA to confirm it. CDR3 amino acids: CSVPRPGEFEKLFF.